The next 7 T cell receptor beta chains were all read from a single sample in a study of blood T cell repertoires in COVID-19. Repertoires were generated with immunoSEQ multiplex PCR, while TCRdb's copy carries only in-frame clones and drops some. The data contain about 100,000 clones, 79% of them singletons. The sample comprised peripheral blood. These receptors originate from a woman older than 75 with active or convalescent COVID-19.

This clone came up a few times. CDR3 sequence reads: CASSSGTLYEQYF. The DNA for the CDR3 is TGTGCCAGCAGCTCCGGGACACTCTACGAGCAGTACTTC. This chain connects TRBV2 to TRBJ2-7, with a tentative D call TRBD1 (6 bases). V lost 6 bases, J lost 3 bases, and 12 bases lay in between. Germline V lookup: CDR1 SNHLY, CDR2 FYNNEI. This CDR3 region has 13 residues.

CDR3 sequence (DNA): TGTGCCAGCGGATCCGTCTTTCGGAGCTCCTACAATGAGCAGTTCTTC. Residues: CASGSVFRSSYNEQFF. The genes are TRBV28 and TRBJ2-1, with D unclear. Looked up from germline, CDR1 is MDHEN and CDR2 is SYDVKM. Trimming cost V 8 bases and J 0 bases, with 17 bases left between them. The CDR3 extends over 16 amino acids. Full variable domain (missing parts from reference TRBV28 and TRBJ2-1): DVKVTQSSRYLVKRTGEKVFLECVQDMDHENMFWYRQDPGLGLRLIYFSYDVKMKEKGDIPEGYSVSREKKERFSLILESASTNQTSMYLCASGSVFRSSYNEQFFGPGTRLTVL.

This chain connects TRBV27 to TRBJ2-6; D not certain. Germline V gene lookup returns CDR1 MNHEY and CDR2 SMNVEV (reference sequence). The CDR3 has 13 residues. V was cut by 8 bases and J by 0 bases, with 5 bases left in between. This chain's CDR3 is CASRVSGANVLTF. DNA for the CDR3: TGTGCCAGCCGAGTCTCTGGGGCCAACGTCCTGACTTTC.

The chain combines TRBV6-5 with TRBJ1-6, with 10 bases lining up with TRBD1. Germline loops: CDR1 MNHEY, CDR2 SVGAGI. The V gene end was trimmed by 2 bases and the J gene end by 3 bases; junction bases not matched to a gene: 1. The CDR3 is 16 residues long. CDR3 coding DNA: TGTGCCAGCAGTTACGGACAGGGGGGCTATAATTCACCCCTCCACTTT. It codes for CASSYGQGGYNSPLHF.

The CDR3 loop is CASSVRDINEKLFF. CDR3 bases: TGTGCCAGCAGTGTAAGGGACATTAATGAAAAACTGTTTTTT. The chain employs TRBV2 and TRBJ1-4; a possible D gene is TRBD1 (6 bases). Germline lookup yields CDR1 SNHLY and CDR2 FYNNEI. Trimming stripped 4 bases from V and 4 bases from J, with 10 bases between. The CDR3 is made up of 14 amino acids.

This clone was seen repeatedly, ten times or more. The V call is TRBV7-8, the J call TRBJ1-2; 7 bases align to TRBD1. This CDR3 has 16 amino acids. The V and J ends lost 5 bases and 4 bases, in that order; junction bases with no gene match: 13. Per the germline V gene, CDR1 is SGHVS and CDR2 is FQNEAQ. The CDR3 loop is CASSLTEPGTVYGYTF. The CDR3 DNA reads as TGTGCCAGCAGCCTCACAGAACCAGGGACAGTCTATGGCTACACCTTC.

The rearrangement joins TRBV7-2 to TRBJ1-5; 8 bases line up with TRBD1. The germline V gene encodes CDR1 SGHTA and CDR2 FQGNSA. V lost 5 bases and J lost 6; bases outside the gene matches: 12. The CDR3 runs to 16 residues. In DNA, the CDR3 is TGTGCCAGCAGCGAGCGGACAGGGATTAGGAGTCAGCCCCAGCATTTT. It encodes CASSERTGIRSQPQHF.